Listed below are T cell receptor beta chains from one sample, sequenced in a study of blood T cells in healthy people across ages. One entry per CDR3 protein results from TCRdb running MiXCR on the 5' RACE reads. The top ten clones hold 29% of a sample with approximately 290,000 distinct CDR3 sequences, roughly 27% of them seen once. The sample taken for sequencing was blood. Every receptor here comes from a woman aged 65 to 85 in good health. CDR3s leave out the opening cysteine and the closing phenylalanine or tryptophan.

v_gene: TRBV15; len: 13; j_gene: TRBJ1-3; CDR3aa: ATRQGRSSGNTIY
v_gene: TRBV4-1; len: 12; j_gene: TRBJ1-1; CDR3aa: ASSRGRENTEAF
v_gene: TRBV14; len: 14; j_gene: TRBJ2-1; CDR3aa: ASSQRNLSSYNEQF
v_gene: TRBV12-3/TRBV12-4; len: 11; j_gene: TRBJ1-2; CDR3aa: ASSLGIYYGYT
v_gene: TRBV20-1; len: 13; j_gene: TRBJ2-3; CDR3aa: SARSGLGSGDTQY
v_gene: TRBV5-1; len: 13; j_gene: TRBJ2-2; CDR3aa: ASSLAGGVTGELF
v_gene: TRBV20-1; len: 11; j_gene: TRBJ2-2; CDR3aa: SARRGNTGELF
v_gene: TRBV28; len: 13; j_gene: TRBJ2-1; CDR3aa: ASSSHGGGLWEQF
v_gene: TRBV11-2; len: 13; j_gene: .; CDR3aa: ASSLEPGGRYEQY
v_gene: TRBV5-1; len: 13; j_gene: TRBJ1-4; CDR3aa: ASSSQGTEGEKLF
v_gene: TRBV29-1; len: 10; j_gene: TRBJ1-1; CDR3aa: SAYPRGGEAF
v_gene: TRBV28; len: 13; j_gene: TRBJ2-5; CDR3aa: ASTSTVVTQETQY
v_gene: TRBV19; len: 13; j_gene: TRBJ2-1; CDR3aa: ASSAGASSYNEQF
v_gene: TRBV6-1; len: 12; j_gene: TRBJ1-1; CDR3aa: ASKWGPGNTEAF
v_gene: TRBV29-1; len: 10; j_gene: TRBJ2-5; CDR3aa: SVARGQETQY
v_gene: TRBV29-1; len: 11; j_gene: TRBJ2-5; CDR3aa: SVLAGGPETQY
v_gene: TRBV6-5; len: 14; j_gene: TRBJ2-3; CDR3aa: ASSYSPGRGTDTQY
v_gene: TRBV2; len: 12; j_gene: TRBJ2-6; CDR3aa: ASLREAGANVLT
v_gene: TRBV5-1; len: 14; j_gene: TRBJ2-2; CDR3aa: ASSLEAGGPTGELF
v_gene: TRBV2; len: 11; j_gene: TRBJ1-4; CDR3aa: ASSKRVGEKLF
v_gene: TRBV2; len: 12; j_gene: TRBJ2-3; CDR3aa: ASSVASFGDTQY
v_gene: TRBV5-1; len: 10; j_gene: TRBJ2-1; CDR3aa: ASSRTVNEQF
v_gene: TRBV20-1; len: 13; j_gene: TRBJ1-5; CDR3aa: SASFPGRQSQPQH
v_gene: TRBV28; len: 10; j_gene: TRBJ1-5; CDR3aa: ASSLWGLPQH
v_gene: TRBV6-2/TRBV6-3; len: 13; j_gene: .; CDR3aa: ASSIFLAGELEQY
v_gene: TRBV29-1; len: 10; j_gene: TRBJ2-3; CDR3aa: SVVVSSDTQY